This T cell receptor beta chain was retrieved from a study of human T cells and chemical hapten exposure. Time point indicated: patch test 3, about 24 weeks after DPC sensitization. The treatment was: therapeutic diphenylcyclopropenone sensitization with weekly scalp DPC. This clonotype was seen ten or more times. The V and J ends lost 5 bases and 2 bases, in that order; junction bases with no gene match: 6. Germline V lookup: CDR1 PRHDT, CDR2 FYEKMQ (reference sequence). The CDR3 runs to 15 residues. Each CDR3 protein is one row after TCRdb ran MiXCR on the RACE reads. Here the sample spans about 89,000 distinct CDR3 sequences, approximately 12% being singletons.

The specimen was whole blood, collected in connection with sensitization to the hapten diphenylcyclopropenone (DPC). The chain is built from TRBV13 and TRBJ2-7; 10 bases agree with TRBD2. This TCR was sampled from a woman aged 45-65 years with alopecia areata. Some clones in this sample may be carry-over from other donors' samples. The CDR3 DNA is TGTGCCAGCAGCCAAAGCGGGAGGGAGGCCTACGAGCAGTACTTC. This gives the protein CASSQSGREAYEQYF. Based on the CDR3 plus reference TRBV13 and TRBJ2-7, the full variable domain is AAGVIQSPRHLIKEKRETATLKCYPIPRHDTVYWYQQGPGQDPQFLISFYEKMQSDKGSIPDRFSAQQFSDYHSELNMSSLELGDSALYFCASSQSGREAYEQYFGPGTRLTVT.